The 5 T cell receptor beta chains reported below all come from one sample, sequenced in a study of blood T cell repertoires in COVID-19. Clones were read by immunoSEQ multiplex PCR, and TCRdb kept only the in-frame ones, dropping some. The sample lists under 200,000 clones, approximately 86% occurring once. Specimen: peripheral blood. Every receptor here comes from a man aged 65 to 85 with acute or convalescent COVID-19.

V gene TRBV19 combines with J gene TRBJ2-5; D unresolved. CDR1 and CDR2 (germline): LNHDA, SQIVND (reference sequence). The V and J ends lost 3 bases and 5 bases respectively, with 10 bases between them. The CDR3 contains 13 residues. CDR3 sequence: CASSIRVVETQYF. CDR3 coding DNA: TGTGCCAGTAGTATCCGGGTGGTGGAGACCCAGTACTTC.

This CDR3 is CASSTQGYTEAFF. The CDR3 DNA sequence: TGTGCCAGCAGCACACAGGGTTACACTGAAGCTTTCTTT. The rearrangement links TRBV5-5 to TRBJ1-1; D may be TRBD1 (6 bases). The CDR3 sequence is 13 residues long. CDR1 SGHKS and CDR2 YYEKEE come from the germline V gene (reference sequence). V shed 4 bases and J shed 3 bases, with 10 bases lying between them.

The V gene is TRBV5-1, the J gene TRBJ2-3; tentatively, D is TRBD2 (6 bases). From germline, CDR1 is SGHRS and CDR2 YFSETQ. Trimming shortened V by 0 bases and J by 2 bases, and 7 bases separated the two germline ends. CDR3 size: 14 residues. The DNA of the CDR3 is TGCGCCAGCAGCTTGGGGGACTCCACAGATACGCAGTATTTT. The encoded protein is CASSLGDSTDTQYF.

The chain couples TRBV3-1 (or the pseudogene TRBV3-2) to TRBJ1-2, with unresolved D. Trimming cost V 6 bases and J 8 bases, with 10 bases left between them. The CDR3 length is 11 residues. Germline V gene data show CDR1 as LGHDT and CDR2 as YNNKEL (reference sequence). CDR3 sequence (DNA): TGTGCCAGCAGAGGGCCGGGAGGCTACACCTTC. Encoded protein: CASRGPGGYTF.

CDR3 amino acids: CASSQSGEYYEQYF. CDR3 DNA sequence: TGTGCCAGCAGCCAATCTGGGGAGTACTACGAGCAGTACTTC. The V gene is TRBV3-1 (or the pseudogene TRBV3-2), the J gene TRBJ2-7; a weak D match, TRBD2 (5 bases). The CDR3 contains 14 residues. Germline V gene sequence: CDR1 LGHDT, CDR2 YNNKEL (reference sequence). The V and J ends lost 2 bases and 3 bases respectively, with 11 bases between them.